Described below is a single TCR beta chain sequence and its context. This receptor's antigen is unknown. No base quality information exists; no much larger clone differs at one position. This sample was included in a study of CD8 T cells in Susac syndrome (dated by TCRdb to the late 2010s). Notes on the research overall: Repertoire sequencing was used to test whether CD8+ T cell activation and differentiation in Susac syndrome was antigen driven. The study compared CD8+ T cell repertoire clonality among over ten healthy donors, 14 Susac syndrome patients and 15 multiple sclerosis patients.

RNA was extracted using the RNeasy kit, and roughly 0.5 to 1 microgram was reverse transcribed with random hexamers. The immunoSEQ multiplex PCR assay, which covers 54 Vbeta and 13 Jbeta segments, was used to amplify TCR beta CDR3 regions. Bias from PCR amplification was corrected by using a synthetic template baseline for primer optimization and for computational correction. As for the authors' bioinformatics: Reads were annotated to V, D and J genes according to IMGT and were analyzed with immunoSEQ Analyzer, with only productive sequences retained. Clonality was computed as one minus Shannon entropy normalized by log2 of the number of productive unique sequences. For each patient and control, public and private clones were evaluated within the 100 most prevalent clones. Clones were defined as Susac-specific if absent from the healthy and MS cohorts, from approximately 1,100 published viral clones and from other ImmuneACCESS disease sequences. Using fastp trimming at Q25 and MiXCR clonotype assembly, TCRdb reanalyzed the public sequencing data and kept in-frame beta chains. Identical CDR3 protein sequences are pooled into one entry, listed with their most common genes and DNA. TCRdb, not the authors, supplied the V and J calls. The sample contains about 300,000 distinct CDR3 sequences, approximately 84% of them found a single time. The ten largest clones take up over 0.095% of the sample.

Deletion took 3 bases off V and 2 bases off J, with a span of 8 bases between the germline ends. From the cysteine up to the phenylalanine, the CDR3 has a length of 14 residues. Only CDR3 DNA remains: 42 bases, in frame from the first base. The germline V gene provides CDR1 MDHEN and CDR2 SYDVKM. High-throughput TCR beta sequencing profiled peripheral blood CD8+ and CD4+ T cells from healthy donors, Susac syndrome patients and multiple sclerosis patients. Multiple sclerosis controls were treatment-naive patients with stable or active relapsing-remitting disease fulfilling revised McDonald criteria. CD8+ TEMRA cells were enriched by FACS, while bulk CD8+ and CD4+ T cells were purified by magnetic negative isolation. Blood was drawn into EDTA tubes, processed within 24 hours, and PBMCs were isolated by density gradient centrifugation. PBMCs destined for TCR sequencing were cryopreserved in liquid nitrogen and later thawed in a 37 °C water bath. The sorted or isolated CD4+, CD8+ and CD8+ TEMRA cells reached a purity of at least 90%.

General study outcomes and caveats: The number of individuals in the TCR sequencing and HLA analysis was recognized as being relatively small.

What was sequenced was CD8+ T cells from PBMCs. The TCR originated in a human donor with multiple sclerosis. This chain is built from TRBV28 and TRBJ1-5, with no confidently assigned D gene. The DNA reads as follows: TGTGCCAGCAGTTTCGGGGAAGGCAATCAGCCCCAGCATTTT. Translated, this gives CASSFGEGNQPQHF. Reference TRBV28 and TRBJ1-5 proteins supply the regions before and after the CDR3; the full variable domain is: DVKVTQSSRYLVKRTGEKVFLECVQDMDHENMFWYRQDPGLGLRLIYFSYDVKMKEKGDIPEGYSVSREKKERFSLILESASTNQTSMYLCASSFGEGNQPQHFGDGTRLSIL.